This is a list of T cell receptor beta chains from one sample in a study of CD4 T cells in relation to SARS-CoV-2 and coronaviruses. Their antigens remain unidentified. Clones were sequenced by immunoSEQ multiplex PCR, and TCRdb holds only the in-frame ones, with some missing. The profile shows about 22,000 clones, 65% to 70% of them singletons. The sequencing input was CD4+ T cells from PBMCs, cultured in vitro. These receptors were taken from a human donor in good health. The CDR3 runs from the conserved cysteine through the conserved F or W. The order of the fields is V gene, CDR3 length, J gene, CDR3 protein.

TRBV9	15	TRBJ2-7	CASSVEPAPSYEQYF
TRBV15	15	TRBJ2-7	CATSRDRGDVSEQYF
TRBV5-6	14	TRBJ2-7	CASSSSRGFYEQYF
TRBV7-2	16	TRBJ1-3	CASSPRRGAYGNTIYF
TRBV6-1	16	TRBJ2-3	CASSETRGPPTDTQYF
TRBV5-4	14	TRBJ2-5	CASSPGTAQETQYF
TRBV7-9	14	TRBJ2-7	CASSLLGPLGEQYF
TRBV19	13	TRBJ1-2	CASSIERNSGYTF
TRBV10-2	12	TRBJ2-1	CASKGLRGTKFF
TRBV2	18	TRBJ1-3	CASSLQGSRIPSGNTIYF
TRBV21-1	15	TRBJ2-1	CASSKQPITYNEQFF
TRBV4-3	16	TRBJ1-2	CASSQGAYESGYGYTF
TRBV6-5	13	TRBJ1-5	CASRDSLDQPQHF
TRBV25-1	15	TRBJ1-2	CASSERQGDEDGYTF
TRBV29-1	14	TRBJ2-1	CSVGGGWEADEQFF
TRBV5-1	16	TRBJ1-1	CASSLAPQSMNTEAFF
TRBV30	14	TRBJ1-5	CAWARQGGAQPQHF
TRBV9	13	TRBJ2-1	CASSVDAGYEQFF
TRBV25-1	12	TRBJ2-3	CASGPSADTQYF
TRBV16	15	TRBJ2-6	CASSPSPSGANVLTF
TRBV2	14	TRBJ1-3	CASSEGSLRNTIYF
TRBV19	19	TRBJ1-6	CASKAQPTGKSSYNSPLHF
TRBV5-5	13	TRBJ1-1	CASSLRTTSEAFF
TRBV29-1	13	TRBJ2-2	CSVETRSTGELFF
TRBV9	15	TRBJ1-6	CASSIDRGSNSPLHF
TRBV10-3	17	TRBJ1-4	CAISESPFEGGNEKLFF
TRBV7-2	15	TRBJ2-3	CASSYVGQTTDTQYF
TRBV7-2	16	TRBJ2-3	CASSLAGGFTPDTQYF
TRBV5-1	12	TRBJ2-7	CASSSGVREQYF
TRBV5-1	15	TRBJ1-1	CASSGGQGLGTEAFF
TRBV27	16	TRBJ2-4	CASHGTPNLAKNIQYF
TRBV5-6	14	TRBJ1-2	CASSYPMGSYGYTF
TRBV6-6	15	TRBJ1-5	CASSYVDRSNQPQHF
TRBV7-9	16	TRBJ2-1	CASSAGLAGGNNEQFF
TRBV28	14	TRBJ2-5	CASMSSGRRETQYF
TRBV7-2	14	TRBJ1-6	CASSGTDYNSPLHF
TRBV3-1/TRBV3-2	15	TRBJ1-4	CASRKDSATNEKLFF
TRBV7-9	14	TRBJ1-2	CASSFGDRALGYTF
TRBV7-9	15	TRBJ1-2	CASSPPKGANYGYTF
TRBV4-3	13	TRBJ1-2	CASSQEGRYGYTF
TRBV11-2	16	TRBJ2-1	CASSLSADTNYNEQFF
TRBV2	12	TRBJ2-7	CASSGPSYEQYF
TRBV7-3	18	TRBJ2-1	CASSTILPGTSGSSEQFF
TRBV5-1	14	TRBJ2-5	CASSLPGTGEGQYF
TRBV5-8	17	TRBJ2-3	CASSLARLARNTDTQYF
TRBV6-5	15	TRBJ2-7	CASSYSSGLAYEQYF
TRBV7-2	14	TRBJ2-5	CASSLGTVQETQYF
TRBV5-1	14	TRBJ2-7	CASSSRGDSYEQYF
TRBV20-1	10	TRBJ2-5	CSALGETQYF
TRBV19	16	TRBJ1-5	CASSIISARSGQPQHF
TRBV7-9	15	TRBJ2-1	CASSLMAGGGNEQFF
TRBV11-2	14	TRBJ1-1	CASSPPGSRAEAFF
TRBV5-4	16	TRBJ1-3	CASSPQQGAGGNTIYF
TRBV9	16	TRBJ2-6	CASSVATNPGANVLTF
TRBV4-2	18	TRBJ2-7	CASSQDSQEAGLTYEQYF
TRBV4-3	15	TRBJ2-1	CASSPPRASLNEQFF
TRBV6-5	15	TRBJ2-1	CASSLTGGEDNEQFF
TRBV11-2	14	TRBJ2-7	CASSSISGWYEQYF
TRBV29-1	12	TRBJ1-1	CSVEEGAEKAFF
TRBV6-5	11	TRBJ2-7	CASSYSGEQYF